This T cell receptor beta chain appears in the sequencing data of a study of shared clonotypes between healthy human individuals. CD45RO-negative, CCR7-positively selected cells formed the naive CD8 fraction, excluding terminally differentiated effector memory CD45RA+ cells. Profiling relied on immunoSEQ multiplex PCR, and the TCRdb table lists in-frame clones only, not all of them. The profile shows under 1 million clones, approximately 97% of them singletons. This clonotype originated in a man aged 25 to 40 in good health. What was sequenced was naive CD8+ T cells sorted from blood.

The CDR3 spells CASSYPAGGGNEQFF. CDR3 nucleotides: TGTGCCAGCAGTTACCCAGCGGGCGGGGGGAATGAGCAGTTCTTC. The chain recombines TRBV6-5 with TRBJ2-1, with 8 bases identical to TRBD2. V lost 2 bases, J lost 7 bases, and 7 bases stayed unmatched. The CDR3 loop spans 15 amino acids. From germline, CDR1 is MNHEY and CDR2 SVGAGI.